The entry below describes one T cell receptor beta chain. The table came from immunoSEQ multiplex PCR; TCRdb's copy has only in-frame clones and leaves some out. This sample has around 72,000 clones; under 99% occur once, and the top ten carry 0.22%. The data derive from a study of technical replicates of blood from a few donors. CDR3 length equals 16 residues. The junction had 11 bases not matched to a gene; V was cut back by 4 bases and J by 4 bases. Germline CDR1 reads SGHDN; CDR2 reads FVKESK. This chain connects TRBV14 to TRBJ2-7, with TRBD1 matching over 9 bases. The sequencing sample was made of T cells isolated from PBMCs. This receptor was identified in a human donor in good health. The CDR3 DNA follows: TGTGCCAGCAGCCCTGGACAGGGGAGTTCTTGGTACGAGCAGTACTTC. Its protein is CASSPGQGSSWYEQYF.